This T cell receptor (beta chain) was obtained from a study of T cells after yellow fever vaccination. Using its own MiXCR run on the 5' RACE reads, TCRdb lists one record per CDR3 protein. The data show 450,000 to 650,000 distinct CDR3 sequences, about 13% seen once. CDR3 length equals 15 residues. The V gene end was trimmed by 5 bases and the J gene end by 5 bases; junction bases not matched to a gene: 6. Germline V gene sequence: CDR1 SGHDN, CDR2 FVKESK. This clonotype was observed a few times. The material was PBMCs, obtained on the day of the yellow fever booster vaccination. The receptor was isolated from a man aged 30 to 45 who received the YFV17D yellow fever vaccine. The gene calls are TRBV14 and TRBJ2-2, with TRBD1 identical over 9 bases. The CDR3 DNA follows: TGTGCCAGCAGCTTTACAGGGGGCTGGACCGGGGAGCTGTTTTTT. Translation: CASSFTGGWTGELFF.